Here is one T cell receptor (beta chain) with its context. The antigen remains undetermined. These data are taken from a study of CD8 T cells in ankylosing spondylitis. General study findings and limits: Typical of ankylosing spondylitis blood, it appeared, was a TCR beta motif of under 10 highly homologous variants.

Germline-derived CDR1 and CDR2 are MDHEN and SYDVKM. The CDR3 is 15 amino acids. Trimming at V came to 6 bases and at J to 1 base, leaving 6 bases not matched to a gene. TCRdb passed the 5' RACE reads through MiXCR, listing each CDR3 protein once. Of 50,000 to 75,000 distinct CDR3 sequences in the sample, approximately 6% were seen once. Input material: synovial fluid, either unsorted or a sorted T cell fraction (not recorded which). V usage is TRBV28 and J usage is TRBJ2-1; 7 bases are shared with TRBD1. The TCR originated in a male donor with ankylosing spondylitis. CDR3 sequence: CASSETGPSYNEQFF. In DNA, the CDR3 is TGTGCCAGCAGCGAGACAGGGCCTTCCTACAATGAGCAGTTCTTC.